This T cell receptor beta chain originates from a study of technical replicates of blood from a few donors. The method was immunoSEQ multiplex PCR; TCRdb's version includes in-frame clones alone and lacks a portion of them. The table lists more than 75,000 clones, roughly 94% of them singletons. The CDR3 runs to 19 residues. Per the germline V gene, CDR1 is KGHSH and CDR2 is LQKENI. Germline trimming cut 4 bases from V and 6 bases from J; bases unmatched to any gene: 19. This TCR was recovered from a human donor in good health. V and J are TRBV18 and TRBJ2-7; 12 positions match TRBD1. The sample comprised T cells isolated from PBMCs. The CDR3 region has the DNA TGTGCCAGCTCACACCGGGACAGGGGGCTTTCGAGCATATCTCGCGAGCAGTACTTC. This codes for CASSHRDRGLSSISREQYF.